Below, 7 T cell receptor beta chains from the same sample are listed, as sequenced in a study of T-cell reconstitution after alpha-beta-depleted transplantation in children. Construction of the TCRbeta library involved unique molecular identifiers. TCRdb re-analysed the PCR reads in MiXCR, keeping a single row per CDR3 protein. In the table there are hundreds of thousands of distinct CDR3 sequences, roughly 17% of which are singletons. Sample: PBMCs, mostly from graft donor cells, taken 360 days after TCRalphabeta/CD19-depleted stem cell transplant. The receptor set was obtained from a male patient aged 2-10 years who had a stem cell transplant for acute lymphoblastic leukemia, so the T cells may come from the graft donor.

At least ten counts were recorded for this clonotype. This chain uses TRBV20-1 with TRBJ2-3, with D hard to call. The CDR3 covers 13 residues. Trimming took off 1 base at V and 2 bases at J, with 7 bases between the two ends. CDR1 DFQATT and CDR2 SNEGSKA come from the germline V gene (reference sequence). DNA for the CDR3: TGCAGTGCTAGAGCTTGGGACACAGATACGCAGTATTTT. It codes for CSARAWDTDTQYF.

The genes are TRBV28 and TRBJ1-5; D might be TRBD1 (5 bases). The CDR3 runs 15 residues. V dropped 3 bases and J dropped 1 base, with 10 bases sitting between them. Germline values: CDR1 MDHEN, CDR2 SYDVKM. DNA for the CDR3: TGTGCCAGCAGTTTCCAAGACAGAAGCAATCAGCCCCAGCATTTT. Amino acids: CASSFQDRSNQPQHF.

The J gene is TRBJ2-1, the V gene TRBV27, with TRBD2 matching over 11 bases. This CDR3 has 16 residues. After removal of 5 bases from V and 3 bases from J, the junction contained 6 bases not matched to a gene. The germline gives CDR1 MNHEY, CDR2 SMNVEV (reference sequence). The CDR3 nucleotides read TGTGCCAGCAGTCCTGCTGGGACTAGCGGCTACAATGAGCAGTTCTTC. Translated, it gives CASSPAGTSGYNEQFF.

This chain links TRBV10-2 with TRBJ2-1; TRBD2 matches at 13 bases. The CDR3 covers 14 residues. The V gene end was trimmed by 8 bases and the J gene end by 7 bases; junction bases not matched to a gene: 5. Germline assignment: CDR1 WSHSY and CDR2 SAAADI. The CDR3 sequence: CASRRTSGRNEQFF. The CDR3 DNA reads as TGCGCCAGCCGGCGGACTAGCGGGAGAAATGAGCAGTTCTTC.

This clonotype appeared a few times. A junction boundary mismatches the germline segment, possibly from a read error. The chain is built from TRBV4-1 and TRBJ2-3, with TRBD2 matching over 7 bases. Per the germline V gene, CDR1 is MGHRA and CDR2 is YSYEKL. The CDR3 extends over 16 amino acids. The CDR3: CASSEERWREIDTQYF. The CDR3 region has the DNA TGCGCCAGCAGCGAAGAAAGATGGCGGGAGATAGATACGCAGTATTTT.

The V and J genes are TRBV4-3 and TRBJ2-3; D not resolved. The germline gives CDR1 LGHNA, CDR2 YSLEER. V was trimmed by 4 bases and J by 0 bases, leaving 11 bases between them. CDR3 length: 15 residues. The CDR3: CASSRAWSSTDTQYF. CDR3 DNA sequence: TGCGCCAGCAGCCGAGCATGGTCGAGCACAGATACGCAGTATTTT.

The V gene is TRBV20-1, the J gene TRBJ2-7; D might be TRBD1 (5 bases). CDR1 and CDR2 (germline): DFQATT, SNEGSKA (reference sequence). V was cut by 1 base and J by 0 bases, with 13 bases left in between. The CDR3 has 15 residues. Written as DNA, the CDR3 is TGCAGTGCTAGAGCGCGACAGTACATCTCCTACGAGCAGTACTTC. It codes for CSARARQYISYEQYF.